This TCR beta chain was found in a study of cytomegalovirus exposure and HLA in healthy donors. Overall study context: Approximately 81% of roughly 400 genotyped donors fell in the Caucasian-associated ancestry cluster.

Vbeta (60) and Jbeta (13) primers were used in the PCR. Clones were sequenced by immunoSEQ multiplex PCR, and TCRdb holds only the in-frame ones, with some missing. Counted here are under 200,000 clones, roughly 70% occurring once; the ten biggest clones make up 3%. The CDR3 is 19 amino acids. Looked up from germline, CDR1 is SEHNR and CDR2 is FQNEAQ (reference sequence). The trim removed 4 bases at V and 7 bases at J, leaving 14 bases unmatched. The TCR sequence derives from a woman in her 50s in good health and CMV-seropositive. Source material: PBMCs. The chain joins TRBV7-9 to TRBJ2-3, with 16 bases identical to TRBD2. CDR3: CASSSPPGTSGGGGNTQYF. The CDR3 DNA reads TGTGCCAGCAGCTCCCCCCCCGGGACTAGCGGGGGGGGCGGGAATACGCAGTATTTT.